This T cell receptor (beta chain) was found in a study of T cells in Graves' hyperthyroidism and ophthalmopathy. For the study at large: Peripheral blood was taken when the disease was first diagnosed, before any treatment began.

Study results and limitations: Blood held most thyroid clonotypes expanded above 0.001 frequency. Median prediction lead before ophthalmopathy onset was around 7 months with the model. Ophthalmopathy stood apart from stable hyperthyroidism in a 13 V-J model.

This clonotype has ten or more counts. What it binds is unknown. From germline, CDR1 is SGHRS and CDR2 YFSETQ. This CDR3 has 12 residues. The V end was cut by 2 bases, the J end by 4 bases, with 6 bases between. Amplification yielded TCR beta CDR3 regions, with RNA transcripts as the source. First-round RT-PCR with HTBI primers amplified the TCR CDR3 region. TCRdb ran MiXCR on the multiplex PCR reads and lists one entry per CDR3 protein. Of under 400,000 distinct CDR3 sequences listed, 15% to 20% are singletons. The chain couples TRBV5-1 to TRBJ1-2; possibly TRBD1 for D (5 bases). The receptor was derived from a woman aged 40 to 49 with Graves' ophthalmopathy. Sequenced sample: blood. CDR3: CASSFDSYGYTF. Here the CDR3 DNA reads TGCGCCAGCAGCTTCGACAGCTATGGCTACACCTTC. Looking up the rest from reference TRBV5-1 and TRBJ1-2 gives the full variable domain: KAGVTQTPRYLIKTRGQQVTLSCSPISGHRSVSWYQQTPGQGLQFLFEYFSETQRNKGNFPGRFSGRQFSNSRSEMNVSTLELGDSALYLCASSFDSYGYTFGSGTRLTVV.